This T cell receptor beta chain comes out of a study of monozygotic twins with inflammatory bowel disease. Overall study findings and caveats: Distinction of different T cell subtypes was not possible.

This CDR3 contains 13 residues. CDR1 and CDR2 from the germline V gene are DFQATT and SNEGSKA (reference sequence). As to this clonotype: Its antigen remains unknown.

Via template switching, UMIs carrying a 6-nucleotide sample barcode were introduced. cDNA encoding TCRalpha and TCRbeta underwent two nested PCRs of approximately 17 and 9 cycles, each of which was followed by bead purification. Using the 5' RACE reads, TCRdb records one entry per CDR3 protein without DNA. The sample table sets out approximately 420,000 distinct CDR3 sequences. This sequence was found in a human donor with ulcerative colitis or Crohn's disease, or a healthy co-twin of an affected twin (not recorded which). Material: blood. The V gene is TRBV20-1, the J gene TRBJ2-7; the TCRdb call, TRBD2, lacks DNA for checking. The CDR3 sequence is CSAVAGGQFEQYF.